The clone carrying this T cell receptor (beta chain) has more than one count but fewer than ten. Its antigen is not known. TCRdb recomputed calls from the 5' RACE reads with MiXCR, one row per CDR3 protein. The data contain hundreds of thousands of distinct CDR3 sequences, less than 9% of them singletons. This sample is drawn from a study of identical twins. Deletions cut 4 bases from V and 5 bases from J, with 9 bases between. The CDR3 runs 12 residues. Germline V gives CDR1 SGHRS, CDR2 YFSETQ. General observations from the study: Cross-sectional statistical analysis, not tracking of the same donors, underpinned the conclusions. Partial confounding of zero-insertion analyses by invariant MAIT and iNKT cells was possible. Fewer insertions were carried by abundant cord blood beta clonotypes, but none was seen in memory repertoires.

Separately, the same data were catalogued under a study of yellow fever vaccine responses in identical twins.

This clonotype originated in a woman between 18 and 30 years old in good health. This chain connects TRBV5-1 to TRBJ1-1; D gene uncertain. Sequencing was carried out using PBMCs. CDR3 amino acids: CASSEGETEAFF. The DNA of the CDR3 is TGCGCCAGCAGCGAGGGAGAAACTGAAGCTTTCTTT.